Listed below are T cell receptor beta chains from one sample, sequenced in a study of shared clonotypes between healthy human individuals. Assay used: immunoSEQ multiplex PCR; TCRdb lists only in-frame clones, some missing. This sample has under 150,000 clones, with around 71% found just once. What was sequenced was memory CD8+ T cells sorted from blood. The source of these receptors is a woman aged 30 to 39 in good health. Both conserved end residues are part of each CDR3. D genes are given only for firm matches. Size is stated for part of the rows, as once, few or many counts, or as a class when the clone is expanded.

len	j_gene	d_gene	v_gene	abundance	CDR3aa	CDR3nt
16	TRBJ1-2	.	TRBV13	.	CASSQISRLYISGYTF	TGTGCCAGCAGCCAGATAAGCCGATTGTACATTTCTGGCTACACCTTC
18	TRBJ2-6	TRBD2	TRBV4-1	.	CASSQVRAGPSGANVLTF	TGCGCCAGCAGCCAAGTTCGAGCGGGACCTTCTGGGGCCAACGTCCTGACTTTC
15	TRBJ1-1	.	TRBV19	.	CASTNGPTPDTEAFF	TGTGCCAGTACTAACGGACCGACCCCCGACACTGAAGCTTTCTTT
12	TRBJ1-1	.	TRBV7-9	.	CASSLPDGKAFF	TGTGCCAGCAGCTTACCGGACGGTAAAGCTTTCTTT
18	TRBJ2-3	.	TRBV25-1	few	CASSPTPARQESTDTQYF	TGTGCCAGCAGTCCCACCCCAGCCCGACAGGAGAGCACAGATACGCAGTATTTT
16	TRBJ2-7	TRBD2	TRBV5-1	.	CASSWGVSGRAYEQYF	TGCGCCAGCAGCTGGGGTGTAAGCGGGAGGGCCTACGAGCAGTACTTC
14	TRBJ1-5	.	TRBV2	.	CASSPDSLNQPQHF	TGTGCCAGCAGTCCGGACAGCTTGAATCAGCCCCAGCATTTT
14	TRBJ2-2	TRBD1	TRBV6-1	many	CASRGQGDIGELFF	TGTGCCAGCAGAGGACAGGGGGACATCGGGGAGCTGTTTTTT
13	TRBJ1-5	.	TRBV6-1	.	CASSRTENQPQHF	TGTGCCAGCAGTCGGACAGAGAATCAGCCCCAGCATTTT
15	TRBJ2-3	TRBD1	TRBV5-1	.	CASSYYPDRGDTQYF	TGCGCCAGCAGCTACTATCCGGACAGGGGAGATACGCAGTATTTT
11	TRBJ2-7	.	TRBV2	few	CASSSTRDRYF	TGTGCCAGCAGTTCCACTAGGGATCGGTACTTC
13	TRBJ1-3	.	TRBV2	many	CASMRHPGDTIYF	TGTGCCAGCATGAGACACCCGGGGGACACCATATATTTT
16	TRBJ2-1	TRBD2	TRBV6-6	.	CASSPETSREGNEQFF	TGTGCCAGCAGTCCAGAGACTAGCCGCGAGGGGAATGAGCAGTTCTTC
14	TRBJ2-3	.	TRBV6-1	.	CASSEGPVTDTQYF	TGTGCCAGCAGTGAAGGACCAGTCACAGATACGCAGTATTTT
14	TRBJ2-3	TRBD2	TRBV27	.	CASSLFAGGQSEYF	TGTGCCAGCAGTTTATTTGCGGGAGGTCAGTCCGAGTATTTT
15	TRBJ2-7	.	TRBV6-1	.	CASSLGQSDSYEQYF	TGTGCCAGCAGCCTCGGTCAGTCAGACTCCTACGAGCAGTACTTC
16	TRBJ2-7	.	TRBV15	.	CATSRYLTGRAYEQYF	TGTGCCACCAGCAGATACCTTACGGGACGGGCCTACGAGCAGTACTTC
13	TRBJ1-1	.	TRBV28	.	CASSSFGETEAFF	TGTGCCAGCAGTTCATTCGGAGAGACTGAAGCTTTCTTT
16	TRBJ2-3	TRBD1	TRBV7-8	.	CASSPKMTGSTDTQYF	TGTGCCAGCAGCCCAAAAATGACAGGGAGCACAGATACGCAGTATTTT
13	TRBJ1-1	.	TRBV9	.	CASSVAGNTEAFF	TGTGCCAGCAGCGTAGCGGGAAACACTGAAGCTTTCTTT
13	TRBJ1-2	.	TRBV5-8	.	CASSLGQFYGYTF	TGTGCCAGCAGCTTGGGACAATTCTATGGCTACACCTTC
16	TRBJ2-7	TRBD1	TRBV27	.	CASSASGRGLVDEQYF	TGTGCCAGCAGTGCATCAGGCAGGGGGCTGGTCGACGAGCAGTACTTC
15	TRBJ2-7	.	TRBV28	.	CASSFYGQPTYEQYF	TGTGCCAGCAGTTTTTACGGGCAACCGACCTACGAGCAGTACTTC
14	TRBJ1-5	.	TRBV19	.	CASRGSNSNQPQHF	TGTGCCAGCAGGGGCAGCAATAGCAATCAGCCCCAGCATTTT
14	TRBJ2-7	.	TRBV27	few	CASSLDHTGYEQYF	TGTGCCAGCAGTTTGGATCATACAGGTTACGAGCAGTACTTC
19	TRBJ2-7	TRBD1	TRBV2	.	CASSEVGDRGIDPNYEQYF	TGTGCCAGCAGTGAGGTAGGGGACAGAGGGATCGACCCCAACTACGAGCAGTACTTC
17	TRBJ2-7	.	TRBV11-3	.	CASSKNRRQDLSYEQYF	TGTGCCAGCAGTAAAAACCGGAGACAGGATCTCTCCTACGAGCAGTACTTC
12	TRBJ2-3	.	TRBV5-6	.	CASGPRGDTQYF	TGTGCCAGCGGCCCACGAGGAGATACGCAGTATTTT
17	TRBJ1-2	TRBD1	TRBV23-1	.	CASRSRRDSQANYGYTF	TGCGCCAGCAGGTCCAGGAGGGACAGTCAAGCTAACTATGGCTACACCTTC
17	TRBJ2-1	.	TRBV7-6	.	CASSLVVSGSSYNEQFF	TGTGCCAGCAGCTTAGTGGTCAGCGGAAGCTCCTACAATGAGCAGTTCTTC
14	TRBJ2-5	.	TRBV23-1	.	CASSQSYRQETQYF	TGCGCCAGCAGTCAATCGTACAGACAAGAGACCCAGTACTTC
15	TRBJ2-7	TRBD2	TRBV28	.	CASSSFTSDSYEQYF	TGTGCCAGCAGTTCTTTCACTAGCGATTCCTACGAGCAGTACTTC
13	TRBJ2-7	TRBD2	TRBV29-1	.	CSAAGSGAYEQYF	TGCAGCGCCGCTGGTAGCGGGGCCTACGAGCAGTACTTC
12	TRBJ2-5	.	TRBV10-1	.	CASSEMYGTQYF	TGCGCCAGCAGTGAGATGTACGGGACCCAGTACTTC
15	TRBJ2-1	TRBD2	TRBV13	.	CASSSSGRGYNEQFF	TGTGCCAGCAGCTCCAGCGGGAGAGGCTACAATGAGCAGTTCTTC
14	TRBJ2-4	.	TRBV5-6	few	CASSLAGAPNIQYF	TGTGCCAGCAGCTTGGCCGGGGCACCTAACATTCAGTACTTC
15	TRBJ1-1	.	TRBV15	.	CATRGAGWLYTEAFF	TGTGCCACCAGGGGGGCAGGATGGTTGTACACTGAAGCTTTCTTT
18	TRBJ2-7	.	TRBV4-2	.	CASSQEGNGGSAAYEQYF	TGTGCCAGCAGCCAAGAGGGGAATGGGGGTAGCGCCGCCTACGAGCAGTACTTC
16	TRBJ2-1	TRBD2	TRBV28	.	CASSLLYGGRVHEQFF	TGTGCCAGCAGCCTGCTTTATGGCGGGAGAGTGCATGAGCAGTTCTTC
17	TRBJ2-3	TRBD2	TRBV9	.	CASSLRLAGASADTQYF	TGTGCCAGCAGCCTCCGACTAGCGGGAGCATCCGCAGATACGCAGTATTTT
13	TRBJ1-4	.	TRBV6-5	many	CASSERAEEKLFF	TGTGCCAGCAGTGAACGGGCTGAGGAAAAACTGTTTTTT
17	TRBJ2-3	.	TRBV7-6	.	CASRKGSGKRVTDTQYF	TGTGCCAGCAGAAAAGGGTCCGGGAAGAGGGTCACAGATACGCAGTATTTT
15	TRBJ2-1	.	TRBV9	.	CASSVVGVPYNEQFF	TGTGCCAGCAGCGTAGTGGGAGTCCCCTACAATGAGCAGTTCTTC
14	TRBJ2-5	TRBD2	TRBV9	few	CASSYGGEQETQYF	TGTGCCAGCAGCTACGGGGGGGAGCAAGAGACCCAGTACTTC
16	TRBJ2-1	TRBD2	TRBV7-9	.	CASSLPSGNSYNEQFF	TGTGCCAGCAGCTTGCCTAGCGGGAACTCCTACAATGAGCAGTTCTTC
16	TRBJ2-3	.	TRBV6-4	.	CASSEGSGKGTDTQYF	TGTGCCAGCAGTGAAGGCAGTGGGAAAGGAACAGATACGCAGTATTTT
14	TRBJ2-1	.	TRBV5-5	.	CASSLTRDYNEQFF	TGTGCCAGCAGCTTGACCAGGGACTACAATGAGCAGTTCTTC
12	TRBJ1-2	.	TRBV6-5	.	CASSPANYGYTF	TGTGCCAGCAGTCCGGCAAACTATGGCTACACCTTC
15	TRBJ2-1	.	TRBV7-9	once	CATTHRRATYNEQFF	TGTGCCACCACGCATCGGAGAGCAACCTACAATGAGCAGTTCTTC
15	TRBJ1-1	TRBD1	TRBV27	few	CASSLFGTANTEAFF	TGTGCCAGCAGTTTATTCGGGACAGCTAACACTGAAGCTTTCTTT